Listed below are T cell receptor beta chains from one sample, sequenced in a study of quantifying T cell responses using KT2 cells. TCRdb ran MiXCR on the UMI-ligation and nested PCR reads and lists one entry per CDR3 protein. The data contain some 48,000 distinct CDR3 sequences, around a tenth of them singletons. What was sequenced was PBMCs spiked with cells of the T cell clone KT2. These receptors came from a human donor. Both conserved end residues are part of each CDR3. The D gene is left open where the match is weak. Size is stated for part of the rows, as once, few or many counts, or as a class when the clone is expanded.

>TRBJ2-7|many|TRBD2|TRBV28
CASSSSGGGSYEQYF
TGTGCCAGCAGTTCCTCGGGAGGTGGTTCCTACGAGCAGTACTTC
>TRBJ2-5|many|.|TRBV5-1
CASSLGGDGSAETQYF
TGCGCCAGCAGCTTGGGAGGCGACGGGAGCGCGGAGACCCAGTACTTC
>TRBJ1-2|many|.|TRBV15
CATSRDYEGQGLYGYTF
TGTGCCACCAGCAGAGATTACGAGGGACAAGGCCTATATGGCTACACCTTC
>TRBJ2-1|.|TRBD2|TRBV12-3/TRBV12-4
CASSFSSGRALVNEQFF
TGTGCCAGCAGTTTTTCTAGCGGGAGGGCCCTCGTCAATGAGCAGTTCTTC
>TRBJ2-7|many|TRBD1|TRBV6-2/TRBV6-3
CASSPGGWGQYF
TGTGCCAGCAGCCCAGGGGGCTGGGGGCAGTACTTC
>TRBJ2-3|.|.|TRBV12-3/TRBV12-4
CASSLLLAPDTQYF
TGTGCCAGCAGTTTACTTTTAGCGCCAGATACGCAGTATTTT
>TRBJ2-7|few|TRBD2|TRBV3-1
CASSQTSGGAYEQYF
TGTGCCAGCAGCCAGACTAGCGGGGGGGCTTACGAGCAGTACTTC
>TRBJ2-2|.|.|TRBV27
CASSLNRANTGELFF
TGTGCCAGCAGTTTAAACAGGGCAAACACCGGGGAGCTGTTTTTT
>TRBJ2-2|.|TRBD2|TRBV5-1
CASRDTSAGTSGELFF
TGCGCCAGCAGAGACACTAGCGCGGGTACCTCCGGGGAGCTGTTTTTT
>TRBJ2-1|few|TRBD2|TRBV4-3
CASSQRTSGSSSYNEQFF
TGCGCCAGCAGCCAGAGGACTAGCGGATCTAGCTCCTACAATGAGCAGTTCTTC
>TRBJ1-3|few|TRBD1|TRBV6-2/TRBV6-3
CASSWDRGAASGNTIYF
TGTGCCAGCAGTTGGGACAGGGGAGCGGCCTCTGGAAACACCATATATTTT
>TRBJ1-2|few|.|TRBV6-5
CASRNRGGLGGYTF
TGTGCCAGCAGGAACAGAGGGGGTTTGGGAGGCTACACCTTC
>TRBJ2-7|.|.|TRBV10-1
CASERSLRYEQYF
TGCGCCAGCGAGAGGTCGCTCAGGTACGAGCAGTACTTC
>TRBJ2-5|few|.|TRBV11-3
CASSLSTRQETQYF
TGTGCCAGCAGCTTAAGTACCAGGCAAGAGACCCAGTACTTC
>TRBJ1-1|.|TRBD1|TRBV2
CASSQDRAMNTEAFF
TGTGCCAGCAGTCAGGACAGGGCGATGAACACTGAAGCTTTCTTT
>TRBJ2-5|.|TRBD2|TRBV27
CASSFGGGGTQYF
TGTGCCAGCAGTTTTGGCGGGGGAGGGACCCAGTACTTC
>TRBJ1-2|.|.|TRBV5-6
CASSLGYRTDGYTF
TGTGCCAGCAGCTTGGGTTACAGGACCGATGGCTACACCTTC
>TRBJ1-4|.|TRBD1|TRBV27
CASRDRTATNEKLFF
TGTGCCAGCCGGGACAGGACTGCAACTAATGAAAAACTGTTTTTT
>TRBJ1-5|.|.|TRBV29-1
CSVRDSNQPQHF
TGCAGCGTCCGGGATAGCAATCAGCCCCAGCATTTT
>TRBJ2-3|.|.|TRBV20-1
CGASPRDASTDTQYF
TGCGGTGCTAGCCCCCGGGATGCTAGCACAGATACGCAGTATTTT
>TRBJ2-7|few|.|TRBV29-1
CSVGGEVNEQYF
TGCAGCGTTGGGGGGGAGGTCAACGAGCAGTACTTC
>TRBJ2-1|.|.|TRBV5-4
CASSLGPTGDEQFF
TGTGCCAGCAGCTTGGGACCCACTGGCGATGAGCAGTTCTTC
>TRBJ2-3|few|.|TRBV7-3
CASSPGRPSTDTQYF
TGTGCCAGCAGCCCGGGGCGGCCTAGCACAGATACGCAGTATTTT
>TRBJ1-4|.|TRBD1|TRBV14
CASSLRDRRGKLFF
TGTGCCAGCAGCCTAAGGGACAGACGCGGAAAACTGTTTTTT
>TRBJ1-1|few|TRBD1|TRBV27
CASSPPPRDRDPMNTEAFF
TGTGCCAGCAGTCCTCCACCTCGGGACAGGGACCCCATGAACACTGAAGCTTTCTTT
>TRBJ2-3|.|.|TRBV30
CAWSVTEFTDTQYF
TGTGCCTGGAGTGTAACTGAATTCACAGATACGCAGTATTTT
>TRBJ1-5|few|TRBD1|TRBV3-1
CASSHRGRGLNQPQHF
TGTGCCAGCAGCCATCGAGGTAGGGGGCTTAATCAGCCCCAGCATTTT
>TRBJ1-4|.|.|TRBV2
CASSQDAATNEKLFF
TGTGCCAGCAGCCAGGACGCAGCAACTAATGAAAAACTGTTTTTT
>TRBJ2-7|.|.|TRBV7-2
CASAAGPEQYF
TGTGCCAGCGCCGCAGGCCCCGAGCAGTACTTC
>TRBJ1-2|.|TRBD1|TRBV6-5
CASSRGTGANYGYTF
TGTGCCAGCAGTCGAGGGACAGGAGCTAACTATGGCTACACCTTC
>TRBJ2-5|.|.|TRBV14
CASSWSNQETQYF
TGTGCCAGCAGCTGGAGCAACCAAGAGACCCAGTACTTC
>TRBJ2-7|.|TRBD1|TRBV13
CASSLEGQGAYEQYF
TGTGCCAGCAGCTTAGAGGGACAGGGGGCCTACGAGCAGTACTTC
>TRBJ2-1|many|TRBD2|TRBV7-8
CASSHSGGASNEQFF
TGTGCCAGCAGCCATAGCGGGGGGGCCAGCAATGAGCAGTTCTTC
>TRBJ2-5|.|.|TRBV29-1
CSVEVAGYQETQYF
TGCAGCGTTGAAGTGGCAGGGTACCAAGAGACCCAGTACTTC
>TRBJ2-7|once|.|TRBV21-1
CANYIQGRVNIYNYEQYF
TGTGCCAATTACATCCAGGGGAGAGTCAACATATACAATTACGAGCAGTACTTC
>TRBJ2-1|few|TRBD1|TRBV7-9
CASSGRQGWIDEQFF
TGTGCCAGCAGCGGCCGACAGGGGTGGATAGATGAGCAGTTCTTC
>TRBJ2-5|.|TRBD1|TRBV4-1
CASSHTPGQQETQYF
TGCGCCAGCAGCCATACACCGGGACAGCAAGAGACCCAGTACTTC
>TRBJ2-3|many|.|TRBV27
CASIYGSTDTQYF
TGTGCCAGCATCTACGGGAGCACAGATACGCAGTATTTT
>TRBJ2-4|.|.|TRBV3-1
CASSQEGRANIQYF
TGTGCCAGCAGCCAAGAGGGCAGGGCAAACATTCAGTACTTC
>TRBJ2-1|many|TRBD1|TRBV6-6
CASSYRDSHNEQFF
TGTGCCAGCAGTTACAGGGACAGCCACAATGAGCAGTTCTTC
>TRBJ1-4|.|TRBD1|TRBV18
CASSPPGQANEKLFF
TGTGCCAGCTCACCGCCGGGACAGGCTAATGAAAAACTGTTTTTT
>TRBJ2-7|many|.|TRBV20-1
CSARSPREPYEQYF
TGCAGTGCTAGATCCCCCAGGGAACCCTACGAGCAGTACTTC
>TRBJ2-3|few|TRBD1|TRBV11-2
CASSLNPGQYGTDTQYF
TGTGCCAGCAGCTTAAACCCGGGACAGTATGGGACAGATACGCAGTATTTT
>TRBJ1-1|few|.|TRBV27
CASSYQGRTEAFF
TGTGCCAGCAGTTATCAGGGGCGGACTGAAGCTTTCTTT
>TRBJ1-1|few|.|TRBV6-5
CASSIRGGSEAFF
TGTGCCAGCTCGATCAGGGGAGGGTCTGAAGCTTTCTTT
>TRBJ1-5|few|.|TRBV20-1
CSALSGSSNQPQHF
TGCAGTGCTCTCAGCGGGTCTAGCAATCAGCCCCAGCATTTT
>TRBJ1-2|few|.|TRBV6-1
CASSEGTHYGYTF
TGTGCCAGCAGTGAAGGAACACACTATGGCTACACCTTC
>TRBJ2-7|many|.|TRBV5-5
CASSFGVSYEQYF
TGTGCCAGCAGTTTTGGGGTTTCCTACGAGCAGTACTTC
>TRBJ1-2|.|TRBD1|TRBV3-1
CASSPQAGTGFYYGYTF
TGTGCCAGCAGCCCGCAGGCCGGGACAGGATTTTACTATGGCTACACCTTC
>TRBJ1-1|.|TRBD1|TRBV5-1
CASSFEGAGAEAFF
TGCGCCAGCAGCTTTGAGGGGGCCGGGGCTGAAGCTTTCTTT
>TRBJ2-5|few|TRBD2|TRBV4-2
CASSLTSGSREETQYF
TGTGCCAGCAGCCTTACTAGCGGGAGTAGAGAAGAGACCCAGTACTTC
>TRBJ2-7|.|.|TRBV25-1
CASEGTADYEQYF
TGTGCCAGCGAGGGGACCGCTGACTACGAGCAGTACTTC